This record concerns one T cell receptor beta chain sequence. Measured with immunoSEQ multiplex PCR; TCRdb has only the in-frame clones, and not every one. The sample consists of approximately 200,000 clones, around 87% of them appearing once. This record belongs to a study of blood T cell repertoires in COVID-19. Study-level background: Some COVID-19 samples were acute and others convalescent; all came from the United States, Italy and Spain.

The sequencing input was PBMCs or T cells enriched from blood (not recorded which). The TCR comes from a woman in her 30s who had recovered from COVID-19.

CDR3 sequence: CASRGQGHAQPQHF. In nucleotides, the CDR3 is TGTGCCAGCAGGGGACAGGGTCATGCTCAGCCCCAGCATTTT. The chain joins TRBV28 to TRBJ1-5; the match to TRBD1 covers 9 bases. The CDR3 contains 14 residues. In germline, CDR1 is MDHEN, CDR2 SYDVKM. Unmatched junction bases numbered 6, after V lost 6 bases and J lost 6 bases.